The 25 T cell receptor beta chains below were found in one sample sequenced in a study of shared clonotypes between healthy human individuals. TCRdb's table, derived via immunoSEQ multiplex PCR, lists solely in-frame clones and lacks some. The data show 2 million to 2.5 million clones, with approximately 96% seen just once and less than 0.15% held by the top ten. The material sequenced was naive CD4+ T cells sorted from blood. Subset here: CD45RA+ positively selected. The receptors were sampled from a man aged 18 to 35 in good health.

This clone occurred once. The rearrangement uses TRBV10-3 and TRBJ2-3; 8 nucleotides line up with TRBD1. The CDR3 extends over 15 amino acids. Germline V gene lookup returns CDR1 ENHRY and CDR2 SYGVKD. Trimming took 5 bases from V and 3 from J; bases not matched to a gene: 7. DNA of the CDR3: TGTGCCATCAGTAGAGCAGGGGGCGCGACAGATACGCAGTATTTT. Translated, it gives CAISRAGGATDTQYF.

As DNA, the CDR3 is TGTGCCTGGAGCATGGGACGAAGGCCCCTCCACTTT. Encoded protein: CAWSMGRRPLHF. V gene TRBV30 combines with J gene TRBJ1-6, with D perhaps matching TRBD1 (5 bases). Trimming removed 3 bases from V and 13 bases from J, with 13 bases in between. The CDR3 loop spans 12 amino acids. Looked up from germline, CDR1 is GTSNPN and CDR2 is SVGIG (reference sequence).

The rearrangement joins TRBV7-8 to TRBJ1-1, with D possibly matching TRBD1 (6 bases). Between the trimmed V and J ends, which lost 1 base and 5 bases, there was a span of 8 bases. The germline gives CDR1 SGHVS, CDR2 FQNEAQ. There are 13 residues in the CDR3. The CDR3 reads CASSLERGTEAFF. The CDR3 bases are TGTGCCAGCAGCTTAGAGAGGGGGACTGAAGCTTTCTTT. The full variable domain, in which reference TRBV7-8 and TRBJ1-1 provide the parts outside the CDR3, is GAGVSQSPRYKVAKRGQDVALRCDPISGHVSLFWYQQALGQGPEFLTYFQNEAQLDKSGLPSDRFFAERPEGSVSTLKIQRTQQEDSAVYLCASSLERGTEAFFGQGTRLTVV.

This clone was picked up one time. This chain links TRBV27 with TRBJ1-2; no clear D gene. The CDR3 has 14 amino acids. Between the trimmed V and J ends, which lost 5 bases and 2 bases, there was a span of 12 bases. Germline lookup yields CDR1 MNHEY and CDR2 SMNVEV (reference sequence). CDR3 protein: CASSTQEKNYGYTF. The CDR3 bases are TGTGCCAGCAGTACACAAGAGAAGAACTATGGCTACACCTTC.

CDR3 sequence reads: CASSHTTGPGHEQYF. The CDR3 DNA reads TGTGCCAGCTCCCATACCACGGGGCCTGGCCACGAGCAGTACTTC. J is TRBJ2-7 and V is TRBV18; either TRBD1 or TRBD2 may supply D (5 bases each). CDR1 and CDR2 from the germline V gene are KGHSH and LQKENI. The ends were cut back, 6 bases at V and 5 bases at J, with 20 bases in the middle. This CDR3 has 15 residues.

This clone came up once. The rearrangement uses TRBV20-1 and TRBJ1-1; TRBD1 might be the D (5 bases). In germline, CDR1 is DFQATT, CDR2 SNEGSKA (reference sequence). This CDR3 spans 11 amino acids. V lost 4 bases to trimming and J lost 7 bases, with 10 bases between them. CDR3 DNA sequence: TGCAGTGCTATCCAGGGCCTTGAAGCTTTCTTT. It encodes CSAIQGLEAFF.

The CDR3 bases are TGTGCCAGCAGCTTAGTAACAGGGGGCTTTTACGAGCAGTACTTC. Translated, it gives CASSLVTGGFYEQYF. V gene TRBV11-2 combines with J gene TRBJ2-7, with 9 positions matching TRBD1. The V gene's germline CDR1 is SGHAT and CDR2 FQNNGV. The CDR3 is 15 amino acids. J was trimmed by 4 bases and V by 1 base; bases with no gene match: 5.

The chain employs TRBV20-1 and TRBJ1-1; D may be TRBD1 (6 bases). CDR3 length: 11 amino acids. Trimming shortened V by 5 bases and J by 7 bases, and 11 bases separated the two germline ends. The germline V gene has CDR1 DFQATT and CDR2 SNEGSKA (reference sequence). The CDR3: CSASKDSEAFF. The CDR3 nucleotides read TGCAGTGCTTCCAAGGACAGTGAAGCTTTCTTT.

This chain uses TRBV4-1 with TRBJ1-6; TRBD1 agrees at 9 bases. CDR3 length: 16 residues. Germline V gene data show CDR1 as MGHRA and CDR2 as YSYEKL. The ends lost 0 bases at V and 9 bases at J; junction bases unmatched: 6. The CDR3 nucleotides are TGCGCCAGCAGCCAAGAAGTAAGGACAGGGGCTTCACCCCTCCACTTT. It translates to CASSQEVRTGASPLHF.

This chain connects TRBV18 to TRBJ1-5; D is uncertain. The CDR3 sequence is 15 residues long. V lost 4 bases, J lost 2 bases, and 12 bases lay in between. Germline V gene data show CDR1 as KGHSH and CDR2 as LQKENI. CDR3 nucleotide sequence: TGTGCCAGCTCACTGGGGTTTGGGGGCAATCAGCCCCAGCATTTT. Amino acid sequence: CASSLGFGGNQPQHF. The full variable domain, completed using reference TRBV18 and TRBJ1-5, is NAGVMQNPRHLVRRRGQEARLRCSPMKGHSHVYWYRQLPEEGLKFMVYLQKENIIDESGMPKERFSAEFPKEGPSILRIQQVVRGDSAAYFCASSLGFGGNQPQHFGDGTRLSIL.

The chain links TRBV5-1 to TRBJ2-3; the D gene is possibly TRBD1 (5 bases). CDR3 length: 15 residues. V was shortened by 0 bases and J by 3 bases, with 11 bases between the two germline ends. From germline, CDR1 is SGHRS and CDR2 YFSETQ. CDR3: CASSLAPGITDTQYF. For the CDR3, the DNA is TGCGCCAGCAGCTTGGCCCCAGGGATTACAGATACGCAGTATTTT.

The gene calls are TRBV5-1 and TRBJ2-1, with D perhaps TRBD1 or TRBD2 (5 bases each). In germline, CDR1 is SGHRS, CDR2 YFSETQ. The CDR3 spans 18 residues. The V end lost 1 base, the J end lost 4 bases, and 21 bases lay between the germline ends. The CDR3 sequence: CASSLSWGAGDAYNEQFF. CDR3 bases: TGCGCCAGCAGCTTGTCCTGGGGCGCGGGCGACGCTTACAATGAGCAGTTCTTC.

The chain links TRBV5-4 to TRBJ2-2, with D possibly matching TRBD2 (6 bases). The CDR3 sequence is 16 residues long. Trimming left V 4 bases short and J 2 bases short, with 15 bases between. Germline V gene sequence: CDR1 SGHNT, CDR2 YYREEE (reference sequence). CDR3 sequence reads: CASSPDGGSNTGELFF. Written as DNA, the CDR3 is TGTGCCAGCAGCCCGGACGGAGGGTCAAACACCGGGGAGCTGTTTTTT.

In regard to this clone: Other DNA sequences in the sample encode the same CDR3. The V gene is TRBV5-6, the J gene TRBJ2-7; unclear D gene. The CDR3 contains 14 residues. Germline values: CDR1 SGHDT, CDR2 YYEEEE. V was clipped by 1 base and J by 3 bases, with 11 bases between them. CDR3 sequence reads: CASSLTSGSYEQYF. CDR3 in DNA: TGTGCCAGCAGCTTGACTTCGGGCAGCTACGAGCAGTACTTC.

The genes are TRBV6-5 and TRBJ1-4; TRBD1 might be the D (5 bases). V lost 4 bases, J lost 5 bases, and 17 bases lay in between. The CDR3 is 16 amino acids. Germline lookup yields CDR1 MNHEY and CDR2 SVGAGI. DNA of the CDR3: TGTGCCAGCAGTTTGAGGGGCAGGGTAGGGAATGAAAAACTGTTTTTT. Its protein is CASSLRGRVGNEKLFF.

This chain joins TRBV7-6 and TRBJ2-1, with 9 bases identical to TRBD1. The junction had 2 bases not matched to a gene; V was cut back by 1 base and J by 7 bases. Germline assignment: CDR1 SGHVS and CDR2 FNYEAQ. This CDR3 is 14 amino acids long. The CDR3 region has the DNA TGTGCCAGCAGCTTAGGACAGGGGGGGAATGAGCAGTTCTTC. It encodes CASSLGQGGNEQFF.

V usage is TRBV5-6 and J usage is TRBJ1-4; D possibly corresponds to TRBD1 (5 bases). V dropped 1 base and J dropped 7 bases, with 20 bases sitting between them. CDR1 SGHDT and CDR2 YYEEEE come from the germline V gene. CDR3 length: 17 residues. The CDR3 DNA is TGTGCCAGCAGCTTGAGGCCGGGTAGGGGCGGGACTGAAAAACTGTTTTTT. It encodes CASSLRPGRGGTEKLFF. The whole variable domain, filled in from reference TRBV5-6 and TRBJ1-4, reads DAGVTQSPTHLIKTRGQQVTLRCSPKSGHDTVSWYQQALGQGPQFIFQYYEEEERQRGNFPDRFSGHQFPNYSSELNVNALLLGDSALYLCASSLRPGRGGTEKLFFGSGTQLSVL.

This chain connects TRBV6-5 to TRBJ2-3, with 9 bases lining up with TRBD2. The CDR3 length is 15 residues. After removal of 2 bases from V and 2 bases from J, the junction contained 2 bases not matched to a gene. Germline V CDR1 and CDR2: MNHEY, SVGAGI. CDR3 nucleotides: TGTGCCAGCAGTTACCAGCGGGGGGTCACAGATACGCAGTATTTT. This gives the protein CASSYQRGVTDTQYF.

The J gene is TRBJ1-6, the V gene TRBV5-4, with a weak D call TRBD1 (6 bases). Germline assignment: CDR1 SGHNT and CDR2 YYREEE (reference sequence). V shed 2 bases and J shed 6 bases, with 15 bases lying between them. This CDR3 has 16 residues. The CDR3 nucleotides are TGTGCCAGCAGCTTTGGTCAGGGGCAGCTTAATTCACCCCTCCACTTT. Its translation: CASSFGQGQLNSPLHF.

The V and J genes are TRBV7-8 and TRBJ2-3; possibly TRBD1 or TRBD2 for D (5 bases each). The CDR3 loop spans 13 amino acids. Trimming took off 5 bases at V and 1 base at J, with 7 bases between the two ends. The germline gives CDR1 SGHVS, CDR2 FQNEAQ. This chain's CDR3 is CASSRGGTDTQYF. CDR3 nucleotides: TGTGCCAGCAGCCGAGGGGGCACAGATACGCAGTATTTT.

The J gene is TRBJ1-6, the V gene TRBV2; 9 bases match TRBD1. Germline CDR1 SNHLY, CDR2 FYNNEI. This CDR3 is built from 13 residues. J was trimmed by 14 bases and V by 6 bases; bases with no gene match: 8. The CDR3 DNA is TGTGCCAGCAGGGCCGGACAGGGGTCTACCCTCCACTTT. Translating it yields CASRAGQGSTLHF.

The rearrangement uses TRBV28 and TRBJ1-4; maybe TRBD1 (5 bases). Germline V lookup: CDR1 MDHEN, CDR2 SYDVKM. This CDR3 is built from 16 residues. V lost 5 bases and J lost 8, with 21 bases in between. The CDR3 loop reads CASSPPGPAQREKLFF. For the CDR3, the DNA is TGTGCCAGCAGTCCCCCGGGGCCGGCCCAGCGGGAAAAACTGTTTTTT.

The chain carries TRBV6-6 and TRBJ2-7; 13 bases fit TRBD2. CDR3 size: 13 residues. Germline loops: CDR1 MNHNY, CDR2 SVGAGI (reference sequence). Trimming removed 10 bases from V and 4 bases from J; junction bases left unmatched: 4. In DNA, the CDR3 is TGTGCCACCTGGACTAGCGGGAGTTACGAGCAGTACTTC. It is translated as CATWTSGSYEQYF.

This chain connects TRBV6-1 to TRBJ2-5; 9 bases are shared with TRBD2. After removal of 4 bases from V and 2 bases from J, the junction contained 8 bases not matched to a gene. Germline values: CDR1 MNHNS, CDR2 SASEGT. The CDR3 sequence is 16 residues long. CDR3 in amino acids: CASSGGLARKQETQYF. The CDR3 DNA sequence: TGTGCCAGCAGTGGCGGACTAGCGAGAAAACAAGAGACCCAGTACTTC.

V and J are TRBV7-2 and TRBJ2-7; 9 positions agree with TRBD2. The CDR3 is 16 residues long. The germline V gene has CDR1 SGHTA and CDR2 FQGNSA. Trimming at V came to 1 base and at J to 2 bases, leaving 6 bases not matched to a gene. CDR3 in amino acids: CASSLVAGGRAYEQYF. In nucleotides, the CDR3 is TGTGCCAGCAGCTTAGTCGCGGGAGGGAGGGCCTACGAGCAGTACTTC. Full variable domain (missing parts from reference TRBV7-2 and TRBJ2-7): GAGVSQSPSNKVTEKGKDVELRCDPISGHTALYWYRQSLGQGLEFLIYFQGNSAPDKSGLPSDRFSAERTGGSVSTLTIQRTQQEDSAVYLCASSLVAGGRAYEQYFGPGTRLTVT.